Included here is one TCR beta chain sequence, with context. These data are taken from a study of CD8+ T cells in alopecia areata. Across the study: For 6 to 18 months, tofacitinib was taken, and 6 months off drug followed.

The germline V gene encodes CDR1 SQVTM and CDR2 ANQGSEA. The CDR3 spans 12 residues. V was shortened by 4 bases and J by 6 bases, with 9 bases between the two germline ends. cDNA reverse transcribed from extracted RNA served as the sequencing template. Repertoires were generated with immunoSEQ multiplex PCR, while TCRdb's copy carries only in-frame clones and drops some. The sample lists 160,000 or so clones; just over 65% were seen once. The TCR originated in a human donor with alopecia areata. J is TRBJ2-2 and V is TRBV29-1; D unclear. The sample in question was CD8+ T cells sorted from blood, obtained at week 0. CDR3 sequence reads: CSVVAPAGELFF. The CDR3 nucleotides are TGCAGCGTTGTCGCCCCGGCCGGGGAGCTGTTTTTT.